The 10 T cell receptor beta chains below were found in one sample sequenced in a study of T-cell reconstitution after alpha-beta-depleted transplantation in children. The authors prepared the TCRbeta library with unique molecular identifiers. One entry per CDR3 protein results from TCRdb running MiXCR on the PCR reads. In the table there are some 600,000 distinct CDR3 sequences, 10% to 15% of which are singletons. Material: PBMCs, mostly from graft donor cells, obtained 360 days after TCRalphabeta/CD19-depleted stem cell transplant. The origin of the receptors is a male patient between 5 and 17 years old who had a stem cell transplant for acute myeloid leukemia, so the T cells may come from the graft donor.

This clonotype came up a few times. The chain employs TRBV12-3 or TRBV12-4 and TRBJ1-2, with TRBD1 identical over 8 bases. V lost 8 bases to trimming and J lost 8 bases; unmatched junction nucleotides: 7. The CDR3 totals 12 residues. The CDR3, as DNA: TGTGCCAGCCTAGACAGGGGACGGGGCTACACCTTC. Translated, it gives CASLDRGRGYTF.

This clonotype was recorded a few times. The chain has TRBV6-5 and TRBJ1-2, with 9 bases matching TRBD1. V was pared by 7 bases and J by 5 bases, with 11 bases of the junction left unmatched. Germline values: CDR1 MNHEY, CDR2 SVGAGI. This CDR3 has 15 amino acids. The CDR3 sequence: CASINTGGSQYGYTF. The CDR3 DNA follows: TGTGCCAGCATAAACACAGGGGGCAGTCAGTATGGCTACACCTTC.

Only a few counts were recorded for this clonotype. The J gene is TRBJ2-5, the V gene TRBV5-1; D unresolved. The germline V gene has CDR1 SGHRS and CDR2 YFSETQ. The length of the CDR3 is 14 residues. V was clipped by 0 bases and J by 5 bases, with 11 bases between them. CDR3 nucleotide sequence: TGCGCCAGCAGCTTGGACAGCATCAGGGAGACCCAGTACTTC. This gives the protein CASSLDSIRETQYF.

This clonotype was recorded at least ten times. The chain uses TRBV18 and TRBJ2-1; 12 bases line up with TRBD2. J was trimmed by 7 bases and V by 3 bases; bases with no gene match: 7. Germline V lookup: CDR1 KGHSH, CDR2 LQKENI. The CDR3 loop spans 16 amino acids. In DNA, the CDR3 is TGTGCCAGCTCACCTCAGGTCCTAGCGGGAGGGAATGAGCAGTTCTTC. This gives the protein CASSPQVLAGGNEQFF.

This clonotype occurred a few times. The junction shows a germline mismatch at one end, possibly a read error. The chain couples TRBV7-3 to TRBJ2-4, with 9 bases fitting TRBD1. Looked up from germline, CDR1 is SGHTA and CDR2 is FQGTGA. There are 18 residues in the CDR3. The CDR3: CASSLTGTGRGIAYIQYF. The CDR3 DNA is TGTGCCAGCAGCCTAACCGGGACAGGGAGGGGGATCGCTTACATTCAGTACTTC.

This clonotype was recorded at least ten times. The J gene is TRBJ2-3, the V gene TRBV9; 14 nucleotides line up with TRBD2. This CDR3 has 20 amino acids. The germline gives CDR1 SGDLS, CDR2 YYNGEE. V trimming: 3 bases; J trimming: 3 bases; junction bases outside the gene matches: 15. CDR3 bases: TGTGCCAGCAGCGACTCAGTACCGGGACTAGCGGGAGACGGAACAGATACGCAGTATTTT. It yields the protein CASSDSVPGLAGDGTDTQYF.

The chain couples TRBV7-9 to TRBJ2-7; possible D gene TRBD2, 6 bases. Trimming took 4 bases from V and 0 from J, leaving 19 bases between them. The CDR3 runs 17 residues. From germline, CDR1 is SEHNR and CDR2 FQNEAQ (reference sequence). CDR3 DNA: TGTGCCAGCAGCTCCGGACCCGGGACTCCGAGCTCCTACGAGCAGTACTTC. This codes for CASSSGPGTPSSYEQYF.

This clonotype was seen ten or more times. Here the CDR3 DNA reads TGTGCCAGCAGCCTCGGAGAGGATAGGGTTTTGGTCCAAGAGACCCAGTACTTC. It yields the protein CASSLGEDRVLVQETQYF. The V and J genes are TRBV7-2 and TRBJ2-5, with D unclear. The V end lost 5 bases, the J end lost 1 base, and 23 bases lay between the germline ends. The CDR3 runs 18 residues. Germline CDR1 SGHTA, CDR2 FQGNSA.

The chain couples TRBV30 to TRBJ2-1; no definite D call. With 2 bases removed from V and 6 bases from J, the gap between germline ends came to 17 bases. The CDR3 is 15 residues long. The V gene's germline CDR1 is GTSNPN and CDR2 SVGIG (reference sequence). The CDR3 sequence is CAWSILVSFPNEQFF. The CDR3 DNA is TGTGCCTGGAGTATTCTTGTGAGCTTTCCCAATGAGCAGTTCTTC.

This clonotype was found many times. The chain carries TRBV29-1 and TRBJ2-3; D is ambiguous. The CDR3 length is 11 residues. Trimming took 5 bases from V and 9 from J, leaving 12 bases between them. From germline, CDR1 is SQVTM and CDR2 ANQGSEA. Here the CDR3 reads CSVNDPLTQYF. The CDR3 bases are TGCAGCGTTAACGACCCCCTCACGCAGTATTTT.